This T cell receptor (beta chain) was sequenced during a study of cytomegalovirus exposure and HLA in healthy donors. Sequencing used immunoSEQ multiplex PCR; TCRdb keeps in-frame clones, though not all of them. The data show about 150,000 clones, 86% seen once. In this sample, this clone turned up once. Its antigen is still unknown. This CDR3 comprises 14 residues. Germline trimming cut 7 bases from V and 5 bases from J; bases unmatched to any gene: 3. Germline V gives CDR1 MNHNY, CDR2 SVGAGI (reference sequence). General study points: The study listed 150 to 200 cytomegalovirus-associated TCR beta chains.

The sequence was obtained from a man aged 18 to 29 in good health and CMV-seropositive. Input material: PBMCs. The chain combines TRBV6-6 with TRBJ2-7, with TRBD2 matching 15 bases. The CDR3 DNA reads TGTGCCAGCATCGGACTAGCGGGAGGGAACGAGCAGTACTTC. This gives the protein CASIGLAGGNEQYF.